The clone carrying this T cell receptor (beta chain) was picked up many times. Antigen unknown. The data belong to a study of early T cells in non-severe SARS-CoV-2 infection. Overall study context: Sequencing targeted bulk RNA from unsorted whole blood, leaving chains unpaired.

Points from the study as a whole: Database matching using VDJdb favored anti-spike CD8 responses, with private and CD4 specificities left missing.

Attached unique molecular identifiers marked individual cDNA molecules. MiXCR, run by TCRdb on the 5' RACE reads, gives a single entry per CDR3 protein. This sample yields tens of thousands of distinct CDR3 sequences, of which 4.9% are seen a single time; under 6.5% belongs to the top ten. Germline V gene lookup returns CDR1 MNHEY and CDR2 SMNVEV (reference sequence). This CDR3 has 13 residues. V dropped 3 bases and J dropped 1 base, with 6 bases sitting between them. Specimen: whole blood. The sequence was obtained from an adult who was a healthcare worker with PCR-confirmed SARS-CoV-2 infection or an uninfected control (not recorded which). The chain links TRBV27 to TRBJ1-1; D uncertain. The CDR3 DNA reads as TGTGCCAGCAGTTTTCGACAGAACACTGAAGCTTTCTTT. It yields the protein CASSFRQNTEAFF.